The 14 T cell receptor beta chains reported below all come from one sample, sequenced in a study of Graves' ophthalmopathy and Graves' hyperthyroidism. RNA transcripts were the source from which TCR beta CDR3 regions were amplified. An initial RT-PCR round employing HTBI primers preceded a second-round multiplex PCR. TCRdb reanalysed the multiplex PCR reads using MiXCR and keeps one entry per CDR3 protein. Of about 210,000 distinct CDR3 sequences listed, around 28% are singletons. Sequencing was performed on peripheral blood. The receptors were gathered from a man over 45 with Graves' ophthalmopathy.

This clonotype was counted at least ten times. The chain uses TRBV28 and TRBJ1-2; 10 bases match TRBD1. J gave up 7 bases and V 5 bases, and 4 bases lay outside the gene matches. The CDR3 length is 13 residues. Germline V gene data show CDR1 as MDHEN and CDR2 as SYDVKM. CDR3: CASSPTGGPGYTF. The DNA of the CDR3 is TGTGCCAGCAGTCCGACAGGGGGCCCTGGCTACACCTTC.

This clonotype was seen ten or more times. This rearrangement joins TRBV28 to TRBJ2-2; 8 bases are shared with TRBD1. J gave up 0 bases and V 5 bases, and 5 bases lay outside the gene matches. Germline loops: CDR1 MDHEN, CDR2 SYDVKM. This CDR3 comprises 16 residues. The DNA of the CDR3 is TGTGCCAGCAGTCCTTCGACAGGGGCGAACACCGGGGAGCTGTTTTTT. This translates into CASSPSTGANTGELFF. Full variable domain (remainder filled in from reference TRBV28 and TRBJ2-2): DVKVTQSSRYLVKRTGEKVFLECVQDMDHENMFWYRQDPGLGLRLIYFSYDVKMKEKGDIPEGYSVSREKKERFSLILESASTNQTSMYLCASSPSTGANTGELFFGEGSRLTVL.

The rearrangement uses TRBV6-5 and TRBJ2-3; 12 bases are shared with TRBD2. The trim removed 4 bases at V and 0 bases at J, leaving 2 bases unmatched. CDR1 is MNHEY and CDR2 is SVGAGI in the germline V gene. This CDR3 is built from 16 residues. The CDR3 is CASSSGTSGSTDTQYF. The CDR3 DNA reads TGTGCCAGCAGTTCGGGGACTAGCGGGAGCACAGATACGCAGTATTTT.

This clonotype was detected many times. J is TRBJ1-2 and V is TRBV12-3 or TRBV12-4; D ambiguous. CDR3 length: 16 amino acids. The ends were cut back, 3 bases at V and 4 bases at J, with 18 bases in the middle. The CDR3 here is CASSFETNPERYGYTF. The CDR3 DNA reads TGTGCCAGCAGTTTCGAGACAAACCCCGAGCGCTATGGCTACACCTTC.

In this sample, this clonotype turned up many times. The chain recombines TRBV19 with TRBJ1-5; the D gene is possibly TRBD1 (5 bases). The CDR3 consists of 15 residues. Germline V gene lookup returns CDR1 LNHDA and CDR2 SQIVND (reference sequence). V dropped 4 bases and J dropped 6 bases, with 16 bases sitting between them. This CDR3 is CASSNGAGWVQPQHF. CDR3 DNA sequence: TGTGCCAGTAGTAATGGTGCAGGGTGGGTTCAGCCCCAGCATTTT. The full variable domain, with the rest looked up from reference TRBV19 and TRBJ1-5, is DGGITQSPKYLFRKEGQNVTLSCEQNLNHDAMYWYRQDPGQGLRLIYYSQIVNDFQKGDIAEGYSVSREKKESFPLTVTSAQKNPTAFYLCASSNGAGWVQPQHFGDGTRLSIL.

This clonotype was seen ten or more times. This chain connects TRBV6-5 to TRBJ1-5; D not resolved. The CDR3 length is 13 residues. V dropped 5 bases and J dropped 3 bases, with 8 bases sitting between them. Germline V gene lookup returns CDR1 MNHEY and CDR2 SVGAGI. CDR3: CASSTSNNQPQHF. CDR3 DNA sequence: TGTGCCAGCAGTACCAGCAACAATCAGCCCCAGCATTTT.

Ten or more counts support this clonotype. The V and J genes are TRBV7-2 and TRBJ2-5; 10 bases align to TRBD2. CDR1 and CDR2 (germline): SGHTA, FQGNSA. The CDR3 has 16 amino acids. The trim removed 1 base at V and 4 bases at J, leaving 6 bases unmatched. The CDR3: CASSLGSVAGGETQYF. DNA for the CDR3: TGTGCCAGCAGCTTAGGTTCAGTAGCGGGAGGAGAGACCCAGTACTTC.

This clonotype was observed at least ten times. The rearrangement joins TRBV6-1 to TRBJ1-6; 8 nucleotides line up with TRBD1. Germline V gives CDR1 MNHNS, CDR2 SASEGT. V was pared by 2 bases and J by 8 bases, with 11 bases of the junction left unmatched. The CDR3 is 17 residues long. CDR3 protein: CASSEKGTGESHSPLHF. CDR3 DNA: TGTGCCAGCAGTGAAAAAGGGACAGGAGAAAGTCATTCACCCCTCCACTTT.

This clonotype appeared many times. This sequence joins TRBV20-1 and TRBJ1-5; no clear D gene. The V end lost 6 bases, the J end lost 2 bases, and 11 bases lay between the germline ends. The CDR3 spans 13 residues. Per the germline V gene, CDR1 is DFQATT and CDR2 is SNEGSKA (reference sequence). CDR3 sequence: CSADPGGNQPQHF. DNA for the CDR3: TGCAGTGCCGACCCTGGCGGCAATCAGCCCCAGCATTTT.

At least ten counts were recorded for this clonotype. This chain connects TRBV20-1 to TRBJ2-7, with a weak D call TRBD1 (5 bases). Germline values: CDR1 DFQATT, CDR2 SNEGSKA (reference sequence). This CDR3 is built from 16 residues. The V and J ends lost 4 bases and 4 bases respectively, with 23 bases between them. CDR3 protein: CSAKGVVGSDGYEQYF. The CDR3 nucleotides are TGCAGTGCTAAAGGGGTTGTGGGCTCAGACGGGTACGAGCAGTACTTC.

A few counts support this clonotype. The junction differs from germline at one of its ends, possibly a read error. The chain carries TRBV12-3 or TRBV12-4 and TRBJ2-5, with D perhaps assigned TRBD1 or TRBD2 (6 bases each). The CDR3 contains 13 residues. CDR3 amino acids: CASSYGGAETQYF. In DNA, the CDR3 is TGTGCTAGCAGTTACGGGGGCGCGGAGACCCAGTACTTC.

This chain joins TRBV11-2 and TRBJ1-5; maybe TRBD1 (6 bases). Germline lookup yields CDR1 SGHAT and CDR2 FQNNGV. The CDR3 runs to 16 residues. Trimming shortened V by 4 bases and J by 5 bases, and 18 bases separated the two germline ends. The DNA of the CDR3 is TGTGCCAGCAGCTCTATACACGACAGGCATTATCAGCCCCAGCATTTT. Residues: CASSSIHDRHYQPQHF.

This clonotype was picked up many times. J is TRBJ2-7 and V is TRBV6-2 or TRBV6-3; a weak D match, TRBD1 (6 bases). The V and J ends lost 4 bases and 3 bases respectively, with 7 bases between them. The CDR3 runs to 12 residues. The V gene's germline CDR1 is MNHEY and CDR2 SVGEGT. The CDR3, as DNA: TGTGCCAGCAGTTGGGACAACTACGAGCAGTACTTC. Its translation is CASSWDNYEQYF.

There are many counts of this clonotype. The CDR3 sequence: CATEQVPLETQYF. CDR3 DNA: TGTGCCACCGAACAGGTGCCGTTGGAGACCCAGTACTTC. V and J are TRBV6-1 and TRBJ2-5; perhaps TRBD1 as D (5 bases). This CDR3 is built from 13 residues. Trimming shortened V by 10 bases and J by 5 bases, and 17 bases separated the two germline ends. Per the germline V gene, CDR1 is MNHNS and CDR2 is SASEGT.